This TCR beta chain appears in the sequencing data of a study of human T cells and chemical hapten exposure. General study findings and limits: No shift was seen in TCRs above 1 in 1000 frequency with DPC sensitization. Among expanded TCRs, significantly more large CDR3 similarity clusters formed than among controls.

The CDR3 spans 13 residues. The trim removed 7 bases at V and 0 bases at J, leaving 5 bases unmatched. Per the germline V gene, CDR1 is SQVTM and CDR2 is ANQGSEA. Time point reported: pre-sensitization, week 0. This sample's treatment: therapeutic diphenylcyclopropenone sensitization with weekly scalp DPC. Alopecia patients between 18 and 70 years old and suitable for DPC were used as donors. The library attached unique molecular identifiers to individual cDNA molecules. TCRdb reanalysed the RACE reads using MiXCR and keeps one entry per CDR3 protein. The sample holds over 300,000 distinct CDR3 sequences; 4.5% to 5.5% are singletons and the top ten take 2.6%. In regard to this clonotype: Antigen: not known.

The material was whole blood, obtained in connection with sensitization to the hapten diphenylcyclopropenone (DPC). The gene calls are TRBV29-1 and TRBJ1-1, with 7 bases fitting TRBD1. This TCR came from a woman between 50 and 59 years old with alopecia areata. Some clones in this sample may be carry-over from other donors' samples. CDR3 sequence: CSAQGQLNTEAFF. In DNA form, the CDR3 reads TGCAGCGCCCAGGGACAGTTGAACACTGAAGCTTTCTTT.